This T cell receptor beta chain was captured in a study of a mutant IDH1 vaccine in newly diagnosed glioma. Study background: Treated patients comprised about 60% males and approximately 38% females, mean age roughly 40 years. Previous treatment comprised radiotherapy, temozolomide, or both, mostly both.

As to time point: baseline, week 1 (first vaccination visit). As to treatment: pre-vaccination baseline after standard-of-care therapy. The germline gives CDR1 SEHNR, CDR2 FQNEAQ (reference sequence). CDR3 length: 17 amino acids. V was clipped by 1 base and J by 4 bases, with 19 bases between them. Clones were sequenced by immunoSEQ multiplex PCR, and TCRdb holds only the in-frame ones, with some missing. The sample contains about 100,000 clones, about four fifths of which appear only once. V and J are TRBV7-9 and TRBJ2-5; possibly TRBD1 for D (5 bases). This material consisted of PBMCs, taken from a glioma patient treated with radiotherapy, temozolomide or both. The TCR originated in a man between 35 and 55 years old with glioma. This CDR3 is CASSLGQFSRSAETQYF. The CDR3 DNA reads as TGTGCCAGCAGCTTAGGACAGTTTTCTCGGTCGGCAGAGACCCAGTACTTC.